The rows below give T cell receptor beta chains drawn from one sample of a study of T cell repertoires in MIS-A myocarditis. Profiled with immunoSEQ multiplex PCR; TCRdb holds only in-frame clones, not every one. The sample carries about 15,000 clones, about 67% recorded once. The specimen sequenced was left ventricle heart tissue obtained at autopsy. These receptors came from a young man with fulminant myocarditis from multisystem inflammatory syndrome in adults (MIS-A) after COVID-19. The CDR3 runs from the conserved cysteine through the conserved F or W. The D gene is left open where the match is weak. The size of a clone is reported for some rows only, either as once, few or many, or as a class for expanded clones.

>TRBV18|.|.|TRBJ1-1
TGTGCCAGCTCACCATTTTCACCTGAAAGCACTGAAGCTTTCTTT
CASSPFSPESTEAFF
>TRBV5-4|.|.|TRBJ1-5
TGTGCCAGCAGCTTTGGAGGGGAACAGCCCCAGCATTTT
CASSFGGEQPQHF
>TRBV9|few|TRBD2|TRBJ2-3
TGTGCCAGCAGCGTGGCGGCGGGGGGGAGTCAGGGGCAGACAGATACGCAGTATTTT
CASSVAAGGSQGQTDTQYF
>TRBV9|.|.|TRBJ1-2
TGTGCCAGCAGCGTAGGACCTTCCCGAGGCTACACCTTC
CASSVGPSRGYTF
>TRBV4-3|.|TRBD2|TRBJ2-3
TGCGCCAGCAGCCAAGGGACTAGCGGGGGGGAAGATACGCAGTATTTT
CASSQGTSGGEDTQYF
>TRBV6-6|.|TRBD1|TRBJ2-7
TGTGCCAGCAGTTACCCGGGACAGAACCACTACGAGCAGTACTTC
CASSYPGQNHYEQYF
>TRBV11-2|few|.|TRBJ1-2
TGTGCCAGCAGCTTAGATCAAGGGGGGAACACCTTC
CASSLDQGGNTF
>TRBV10-3|.|.|TRBJ1-1
TGTGCCATCACCGACGCGGGGAGGTATGGCACTGAAGCTTTCTTT
CAITDAGRYGTEAFF
>TRBV7-8|medium-sized|.|TRBJ1-1
TGTGCCAGCAGCTTAGGTACGGGCACTGAAGCTTTCTTT
CASSLGTGTEAFF
>TRBV4-1|.|.|TRBJ1-2
TGCGCCAGCAGCCAAGATCCAGGGGTGGACTATGGCTACACCTTC
CASSQDPGVDYGYTF
>TRBV7-9|.|.|TRBJ2-2
TGTGCCAGCAGCATGGGGGTTTTTGTATTGAACACCGGGGAGCTGTTTTTT
CASSMGVFVLNTGELFF
>TRBV14|.|.|TRBJ1-1
TGTGCCAGCAGCCAAGGGGGGGGCTTGCTGGCTTTCTTT
CASSQGGGLLAFF
>TRBV6-6|few|TRBD2|TRBJ2-7
TGTGCCAGCAGTTCTCGGGGGACTAGCGGCGCCTACGAGCAGTACTTC
CASSSRGTSGAYEQYF
>TRBV2|.|.|TRBJ2-7
TGTGCCAGCAGGATCCTAAGGACAGCGTACGAGCAGTACTTC
CASRILRTAYEQYF
>TRBV2|.|.|TRBJ2-2
TGTGCCAGCAGTGTTGGTCGTACGATGAACACCGGGGAGCTGTTTTTT
CASSVGRTMNTGELFF
>TRBV7-8|.|.|TRBJ2-3
TGTGCCAGCAGCTTAGAGACGGCAGATACGCAGTATTTT
CASSLETADTQYF
>TRBV5-1|.|TRBD2|TRBJ2-6
TGCGCCAGCAGTTTATCGGGAGGCCTATCTGGGGCCAACGTCCTGACTTTC
CASSLSGGLSGANVLTF
>TRBV19|.|.|TRBJ2-1
TGTGCCAGTAGTTTATACGGGGGGCCTGGCAATGAGCAGTTCTTC
CASSLYGGPGNEQFF
>TRBV9|.|TRBD1|TRBJ1-1
TGTGCCAGCAGCGTAGTGGGACAGGGGGCGGTTGAAGCTTTCTTT
CASSVVGQGAVEAFF
>TRBV6-5|.|.|TRBJ2-7
TGTGCCAGCAGTTACTTCGCCTCCTACGAGCAGTACTTC
CASSYFASYEQYF
>TRBV12-3/TRBV12-4|few|.|TRBJ2-4
TGTGCCAGCGGGACCAAAAACATTCAGTACTTC
CASGTKNIQYF
>TRBV7-8|.|.|TRBJ1-2
TGTGCCAGCAGCTTAGGTGGCCTCACCCCTGGCTACACCTTC
CASSLGGLTPGYTF
>TRBV6-5|.|TRBD2|TRBJ2-7
TGTGCCAGCACCCTAGGGACTAGCCCCTACGAGCAGTACTTC
CASTLGTSPYEQYF
>TRBV6-5|.|.|TRBJ2-7
TGTGCCAGCAGCCCCCTCCTTGGCTACGAGCAGTACTTC
CASSPLLGYEQYF
>TRBV10-3|few|TRBD2|TRBJ2-7
TGTGCCATCAGGGGTCCTAGCGGTGTGGAGCAGTACTTC
CAIRGPSGVEQYF
>TRBV5-1|.|TRBD2|TRBJ2-7
TGCGCCAGCAGAGTAGCGGGGGGCTCCTACGAGCAGTACTTC
CASRVAGGSYEQYF
>TRBV11-2|.|.|TRBJ1-5
TGTGCCAGCAGCTTAGATATCGCATATAGCAATCAGCCCCAGCATTTT
CASSLDIAYSNQPQHF
>TRBV7-8|once|TRBD1|TRBJ1-1
TGTGCCAGCAGCTTATGGACAGGGGTCTTCACTGAAGCTTTCTTT
CASSLWTGVFTEAFF